This TCR beta chain was obtained from a study of cytomegalovirus exposure and HLA in healthy donors. The PCR was carried out with 60 Vbeta primers and 13 Jbeta primers. The data were produced by immunoSEQ multiplex PCR, yet TCRdb's version contains in-frame clones alone and is incomplete. The data hold about 150,000 clones, with 65% to 70% observed a single time. Regarding this clone: Its specificity is not known.

The CDR3 consists of 14 residues. With 2 bases removed from V and 1 base from J, the gap between germline ends came to 8 bases. Germline V gives CDR1 SGHVS, CDR2 FQNEAQ. General observations from the study: Reports showed the classifier diagnosing cytomegalovirus status with high specificity and sensitivity. CMV serostatus was the only immune exposure information that was available. Segments of the TCR beta V type were, in most cases, productive about 90% or about 30% of the time in an earlier analysis. TCR beta sequences reportedly predicted the HLA-A and HLA-B alleles of most subjects accurately.

The sequencing sample was made of PBMCs. J is TRBJ1-1 and V is TRBV7-8; no clear D. This TCR was sampled from a man between 25 and 39 years old in good health and CMV-seropositive. The CDR3 sequence: CASSLSQSNTEAFF. The DNA for the CDR3 is TGTGCCAGCAGCTTATCACAGTCGAACACTGAAGCTTTCTTT. The full variable domain, rest sourced from reference TRBV7-8 and TRBJ1-1, is GAGVSQSPRYKVAKRGQDVALRCDPISGHVSLFWYQQALGQGPEFLTYFQNEAQLDKSGLPSDRFFAERPEGSVSTLKIQRTQQEDSAVYLCASSLSQSNTEAFFGQGTRLTVV.